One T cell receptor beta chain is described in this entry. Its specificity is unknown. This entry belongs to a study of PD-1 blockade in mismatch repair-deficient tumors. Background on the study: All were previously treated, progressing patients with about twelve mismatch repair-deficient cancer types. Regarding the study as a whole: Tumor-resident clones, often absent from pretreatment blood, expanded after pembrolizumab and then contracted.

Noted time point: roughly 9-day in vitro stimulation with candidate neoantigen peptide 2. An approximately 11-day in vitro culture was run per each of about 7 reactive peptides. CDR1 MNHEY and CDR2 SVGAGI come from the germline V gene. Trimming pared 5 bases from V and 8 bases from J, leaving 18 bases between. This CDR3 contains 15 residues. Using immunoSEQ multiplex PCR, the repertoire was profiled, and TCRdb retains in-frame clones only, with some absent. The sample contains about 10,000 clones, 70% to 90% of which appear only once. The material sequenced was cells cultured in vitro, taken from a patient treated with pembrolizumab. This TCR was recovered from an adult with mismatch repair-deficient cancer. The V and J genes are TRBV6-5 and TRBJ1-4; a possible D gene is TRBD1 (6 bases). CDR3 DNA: TGTGCCAGCAGTACCCTCACAGGGATCGGGGAAAAACTGTTTTTT. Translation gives CASSTLTGIGEKLFF.